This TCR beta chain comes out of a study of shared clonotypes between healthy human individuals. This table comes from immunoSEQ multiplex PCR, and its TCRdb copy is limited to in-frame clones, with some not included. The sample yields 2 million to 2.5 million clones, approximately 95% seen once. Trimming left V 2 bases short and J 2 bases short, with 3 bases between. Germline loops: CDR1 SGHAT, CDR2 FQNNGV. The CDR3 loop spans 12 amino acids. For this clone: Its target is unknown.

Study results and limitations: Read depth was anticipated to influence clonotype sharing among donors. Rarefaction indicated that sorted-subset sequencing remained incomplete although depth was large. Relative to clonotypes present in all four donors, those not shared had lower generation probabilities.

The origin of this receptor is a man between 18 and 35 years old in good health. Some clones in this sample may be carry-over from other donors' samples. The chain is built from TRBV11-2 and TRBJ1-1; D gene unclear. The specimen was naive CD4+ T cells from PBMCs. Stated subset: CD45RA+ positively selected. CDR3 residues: CASSLYNTEAFF. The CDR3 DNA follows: TGTGCCAGCAGCTTATATAACACTGAAGCTTTCTTT.